One and the same sample provided the 17 T cell receptor beta chains below, sequenced in a study of cytomegalovirus exposure and HLA in healthy donors. PCR employed 60 Vbeta and 13 Jbeta primers. TCRdb's copy holds only in-frame clones and misses some; the assay was immunoSEQ multiplex PCR. The data hold 110,000 or so clones, with about 74% observed a single time. Material for sequencing was PBMCs. These receptor sequences come from a female donor in good health and CMV-seronegative.

The chain couples TRBV7-7 to TRBJ2-3, with D possibly TRBD2 on 6 matching bases. This CDR3 region has 15 residues. Germline values: CDR1 SSHAT, CDR2 FNYEAQ (reference sequence). Trimming shortened V by 5 bases and J by 0 bases, and 12 bases separated the two germline ends. CDR3 amino acids: CASSPRGKSTDTQYF. CDR3 coding DNA: TGTGCCAGCAGCCCTCGGGGGAAAAGCACAGATACGCAGTATTTT.

This rearrangement joins TRBV7-2 to TRBJ2-5; no clear D. The J call may be in error: the DNA end matches TRBJ2-7 better. This CDR3 comprises 14 residues. Germline values: CDR1 SGHTA, CDR2 FQGNSA. This CDR3 is CASSLYGLPYEQYF. CDR3 nucleotide sequence: TGTGCCAGCAGCTTATACGGTCTGCCCTACGAGCAGTACTTC.

The V gene is TRBV2, the J gene TRBJ1-2; TRBD1 aligns across 7 bases. CDR3 size: 14 residues. Germline V lookup: CDR1 SNHLY, CDR2 FYNNEI. V gave up 3 bases and J gave up 5 bases; unmatched junction bases: 6. CDR3 loop: CASSEAGGNYGYTF. The CDR3 DNA sequence: TGTGCCAGCAGTGAGGCAGGGGGAAATTATGGCTACACCTTC.

V is TRBV19 and J is TRBJ2-3; 11 bases fit TRBD2. The CDR3 is 21 residues long. Losses at the gene ends were 5 bases for V and 3 bases for J; bases not matched to a gene: 22. Looked up from germline, CDR1 is LNHDA and CDR2 is SQIVND (reference sequence). Written as DNA, the CDR3 is TGTGCCAGTAGTTCGCGGGAGGGACTAGCGGCCTACAGCGGGGAAACAGATACGCAGTATTTT. This gives the protein CASSSREGLAAYSGETDTQYF.

Here the CDR3 DNA reads TGTGCCAGCAGCTCGAACCCGGGACAGGGCCAAGAGACCCAGTACTTC. It yields the protein CASSSNPGQGQETQYF. The chain uses TRBV7-2 and TRBJ2-5; the match to TRBD1 covers 9 bases. J gave up 1 base and V 4 bases, and 7 bases lay outside the gene matches. The germline V gene has CDR1 SGHTA and CDR2 FQGNSA. This CDR3 spans 16 amino acids.

CDR3 coding DNA: TGTGCCAGCTGGGGGGGGGAAAGCTCCTACAATGAGCAGTTCTTC. Its translation is CASWGGESSYNEQFF. The V and J genes are TRBV6-4 and TRBJ2-1; 7 nucleotides match TRBD2. The CDR3 totals 15 residues. With 8 bases clipped from V and 0 bases from J, the junction kept 7 bases outside the gene matches. Germline lookup yields CDR1 MRHNA and CDR2 SNTAGT.

The chain couples TRBV6-1 to TRBJ1-4; 7 bases map to TRBD1. The CDR3 totals 13 residues. The V segment lost 4 bases and the J segment 8 bases; nucleotides outside the gene matches: 4. Germline V gene sequence: CDR1 MNHNS, CDR2 SASEGT. CDR3 loop: CASSVNRGEKLFF. DNA of the CDR3: TGTGCCAGCAGTGTTAACAGGGGAGAAAAACTGTTTTTT.

This clone was seen more than once but under ten times. V gene TRBV6-5 combines with J gene TRBJ1-4, with a weak D call TRBD1 (5 bases). Germline V lookup: CDR1 MNHEY, CDR2 SVGAGI. V was shortened by 4 bases and J by 5 bases, with 11 bases between the two germline ends. This CDR3 is built from 14 residues. CDR3 protein: CASSSPRTNEKLFF. In DNA form, the CDR3 reads TGTGCCAGCAGTTCCCCGAGGACAAATGAAAAACTGTTTTTT.

The J gene is TRBJ1-2, the V gene TRBV4-2; the D is unclear. This CDR3 is 15 amino acids long. Trimming took 0 bases from V and 6 from J, leaving 14 bases between them. Germline CDR1 reads LGHNA; CDR2 reads YNFKEQ. CDR3 protein: CASSQEPQEGNGYTF. CDR3 nucleotide sequence: TGTGCCAGCAGCCAAGAGCCGCAGGAAGGCAATGGCTACACCTTC.

The chain combines TRBV4-2 with TRBJ2-5; weak D call: TRBD1 (6 bases). Germline values: CDR1 LGHNA, CDR2 YNFKEQ. The length of the CDR3 is 14 residues. The V and J ends lost 4 bases and 0 bases respectively, with 9 bases between them. CDR3 bases: TGTGCCAGCAGCCCCGGACAGAACCAAGAGACCCAGTACTTC. Amino acid sequence: CASSPGQNQETQYF.

This chain uses TRBV29-1 with TRBJ2-2; 9 bases agree with TRBD2. Germline values: CDR1 SQVTM, CDR2 ANQGSEA. The ends lost 0 bases at V and 5 bases at J; junction bases unmatched: 4. The CDR3 extends over 15 amino acids. Written as DNA, the CDR3 is TGCAGCGTTGAAGAGGCGGGGGGGATGACCGGGGAGCTGTTTTTT. Encoded protein: CSVEEAGGMTGELFF.

This clone showed up just a few times. The rearrangement joins TRBV29-1 to TRBJ1-1; 7 bases fit TRBD1. The germline V gene encodes CDR1 SQVTM and CDR2 ANQGSEA. Unmatched junction bases numbered 2, after V lost 4 bases and J lost 0 bases. The CDR3 consists of 13 residues. CDR3 DNA sequence: TGCAGCGTTGGACAGGGAGTGAACACTGAAGCTTTCTTT. This gives the protein CSVGQGVNTEAFF.

The chain couples TRBV27 to TRBJ1-6, with TRBD1 identical over 8 bases. V lost 6 bases, J lost 7 bases, and 5 bases stayed unmatched. The germline V gene encodes CDR1 MNHEY and CDR2 SMNVEV (reference sequence). The CDR3 is 14 residues long. In nucleotides, the CDR3 is TGTGCCAGCAGCCTGGGACAGGTCAATTCACCCCTCCACTTT. Encoded protein: CASSLGQVNSPLHF.

This clone was counted a single time. V is TRBV30 and J is TRBJ1-5, with 11 bases aligning to TRBD1. Per germline, CDR1 GTSNPN and CDR2 SVGIG (reference sequence). This CDR3 spans 19 amino acids. The junction had 16 bases not matched to a gene; V was cut back by 3 bases and J by 3 bases. CDR3 nucleotides: TGTGCCTGGAGCCGCGGGACAGGGGGTTTTAGAAGGGTCAATCAGCCCCAGCATTTT. Encoded protein: CAWSRGTGGFRRVNQPQHF.

Here the CDR3 reads CASSGGTDNEQFF. The CDR3 bases are TGTGCCAGCAGCGGAGGGACAGACAATGAGCAGTTCTTC. The rearrangement links TRBV9 to TRBJ2-1, with 7 bases aligning to TRBD1. J lost 5 bases, V lost 3 bases, and 2 bases had no gene match. This CDR3 spans 13 amino acids. CDR1 and CDR2 (germline): SGDLS, YYNGEE. Looking up the rest from reference TRBV9 and TRBJ2-1 gives the full variable domain: DSGVTQTPKHLITATGQRVTLRCSPRSGDLSVYWYQQSLDQGLQFLIQYYNGEERAKGNILERFSAQQFPDLHSELNLSSLELGDSALYFCASSGGTDNEQFFGPGTRLTVL.

This clone was detected once. The chain has TRBV11-2 and TRBJ2-7; 10 positions match TRBD1. The J segment lost 7 bases and the V segment lost 5 bases, leaving 8 bases of the junction unmatched. The length of the CDR3 is 14 residues. The germline CDR1 and CDR2 sequences are SGHAT and FQNNGV. The CDR3 reads CASSIGQGVREQYF. CDR3 DNA: TGTGCCAGCAGCATCGGACAGGGGGTGCGGGAGCAGTACTTC.

About this clone: The same CDR3 also results from other DNA sequences found in this sample. The rearrangement uses TRBV2 and TRBJ2-1; 11 bases map to TRBD2. The V gene's germline CDR1 is SNHLY and CDR2 FYNNEI. V was pared by 5 bases and J by 8 bases, with 8 bases of the junction left unmatched. CDR3 length: 15 residues. This CDR3 reads CASSSRLAGTDEQFF. CDR3 DNA: TGTGCCAGCAGTTCCAGACTAGCGGGGACCGATGAGCAGTTCTTC.